This is a list of T cell receptor beta chains from one sample in a study of blood T cells in healthy people across ages. TCRdb passed the 5' RACE reads through MiXCR, listing each CDR3 protein once. This table has approximately 730,000 distinct CDR3 sequences, about 48% appearing once. The sample taken for sequencing was blood. The source is a man older than 75 in good health. Each CDR3 is given with its conserved first and last residue. The order of the fields is clone size, J gene, D gene, V gene, CDR3 protein, CDR3 DNA. D genes are given only for firm matches. Only part of the rows carry a size: once, few, many, or a class if the clone is expanded.

clone_size: -
j_call: TRBJ2-4
d_call: TRBD2
v_call: TRBV2
cdr3_aa: CASSEAPSGTKNIQYF
cdr3_nt: TGTGCCAGCAGTGAAGCCCCTAGCGGAACCAAAAACATTCAGTACTTC

clone_size: -
j_call: TRBJ1-1
d_call: TRBD1
v_call: TRBV2
cdr3_aa: CASNPRDRVPEAFF
cdr3_nt: TGTGCCAGCAACCCTCGGGACAGGGTCCCTGAAGCTTTCTTT

clone_size: -
j_call: TRBJ2-1
d_call: -
v_call: TRBV20-1
cdr3_aa: CSAPGLSASNEQFF
cdr3_nt: TGCAGTGCTCCGGGGTTGAGCGCTTCCAATGAGCAGTTCTTC

clone_size: -
j_call: TRBJ2-5
d_call: TRBD2
v_call: TRBV5-1
cdr3_aa: CASSGLAGGQETQYF
cdr3_nt: TGCGCCAGCAGCGGACTAGCGGGAGGCCAAGAGACCCAGTACTTC

clone_size: -
j_call: TRBJ2-1
d_call: -
v_call: TRBV20-1
cdr3_aa: CSARDFGAGSYNEQFF
cdr3_nt: TGCAGTGCTAGAGACTTCGGGGCGGGGTCCTACAATGAGCAGTTCTTC

clone_size: -
j_call: TRBJ1-2
d_call: TRBD1
v_call: TRBV12-3/TRBV12-4
cdr3_aa: CASSVDRARDGYTF
cdr3_nt: TGTGCCAGCAGTGTAGACAGGGCTAGGGACGGCTACACCTTC

clone_size: once
j_call: TRBJ2-7
d_call: TRBD1
v_call: TRBV13
cdr3_aa: CAGSLGRQGYEQYF
cdr3_nt: TGTGCCGGCAGCTTAGGTCGACAGGGCTACGAGCAGTACTTC

clone_size: -
j_call: TRBJ2-5
d_call: TRBD1
v_call: TRBV24-1
cdr3_aa: CATSLGTGVQETQYF
cdr3_nt: TGTGCCACCAGTCTCGGGACAGGAGTCCAAGAGACCCAGTACTTC

clone_size: many
j_call: TRBJ2-1
d_call: -
v_call: TRBV29-1
cdr3_aa: CSVDRAGNEQFF
cdr3_nt: TGCAGCGTTGACAGGGCAGGGAATGAGCAGTTCTTC

clone_size: few
j_call: TRBJ2-1
d_call: TRBD2
v_call: TRBV11-1
cdr3_aa: CASSNSGRSYNEQFF
cdr3_nt: TGTGCCAGCAGCAATAGCGGGAGGTCTTACAATGAGCAGTTCTTC

clone_size: few
j_call: TRBJ2-1
d_call: TRBD2
v_call: TRBV29-1
cdr3_aa: CSAGTSGRGEQFF
cdr3_nt: TGCAGCGCTGGGACTAGCGGGAGGGGTGAGCAGTTCTTC

clone_size: -
j_call: TRBJ2-5
d_call: TRBD1
v_call: TRBV25-1
cdr3_aa: CASSDLGTAEETQYF
cdr3_nt: TGTGCCAGCAGTGATCTCGGGACAGCTGAAGAGACCCAGTACTTC

clone_size: few
j_call: TRBJ2-1
d_call: -
v_call: TRBV29-1
cdr3_aa: CSVGGGIGGPRQFF
cdr3_nt: TGCAGCGTTGGTGGCGGGATAGGCGGGCCCCGGCAGTTCTTC

clone_size: -
j_call: TRBJ2-7
d_call: -
v_call: TRBV15
cdr3_aa: CATSRDLRENEQYF
cdr3_nt: TGTGCCACCAGCAGAGATCTTAGGGAGAACGAGCAGTACTTC

clone_size: -
j_call: TRBJ1-2
d_call: -
v_call: TRBV5-1
cdr3_aa: CASSAGHGQTYGYTF
cdr3_nt: TGCGCCAGCAGCGCCGGACACGGACAAACCTATGGCTACACCTTC

clone_size: -
j_call: TRBJ2-5
d_call: -
v_call: TRBV2
cdr3_aa: CASGGVGQETQYF
cdr3_nt: TGTGCCAGCGGAGGGGTGGGCCAAGAGACCCAGTACTTC

clone_size: -
j_call: TRBJ2-1
d_call: -
v_call: TRBV12-3/TRBV12-4
cdr3_aa: CVSSLRLGGFDEQFF
cdr3_nt: TGTGTCAGCAGTTTACGGCTAGGGGGGTTCGATGAGCAGTTCTTC

clone_size: few
j_call: TRBJ2-7
d_call: TRBD2
v_call: TRBV20-1
cdr3_aa: CSAGGTSGYYEQYF
cdr3_nt: TGCAGTGCTGGGGGGACTAGCGGGTATTACGAGCAGTACTTC

clone_size: -
j_call: TRBJ2-7
d_call: TRBD2
v_call: TRBV10-3
cdr3_aa: CAISGVGGNNEQYF
cdr3_nt: TGTGCCATCAGCGGAGTGGGAGGGAACAACGAGCAGTACTTC

clone_size: -
j_call: TRBJ2-1
d_call: -
v_call: TRBV12-3/TRBV12-4
cdr3_aa: CASSQNLAHEQFF
cdr3_nt: TGTGCCAGCAGTCAAAACCTAGCGCATGAGCAGTTCTTC

clone_size: few
j_call: TRBJ2-5
d_call: TRBD1
v_call: TRBV9
cdr3_aa: CASSVVTGAQETQYF
cdr3_nt: TGTGCCAGCAGCGTCGTGACAGGGGCCCAAGAGACCCAGTACTTC

clone_size: few
j_call: TRBJ2-1
d_call: TRBD2
v_call: TRBV5-1
cdr3_aa: CASSLAAGGSYNEQFF
cdr3_nt: TGCGCCAGCAGCTTGGCGGCGGGAGGGTCCTACAATGAGCAGTTCTTC

clone_size: -
j_call: TRBJ1-1
d_call: -
v_call: TRBV6-5
cdr3_aa: CASTTTRLTNTEAFF
cdr3_nt: TGTGCCAGCACTACCACCCGACTCACGAACACTGAAGCTTTCTTT

clone_size: -
j_call: TRBJ1-6
d_call: TRBD1
v_call: TRBV7-2
cdr3_aa: CASSLKGADSPLHF
cdr3_nt: TGTGCCAGCAGCTTAAAGGGGGCGGATTCACCCCTCCACTTT

clone_size: few
j_call: TRBJ2-3
d_call: TRBD2
v_call: TRBV24-1
cdr3_aa: CATAGENTDTQYF
cdr3_nt: TGTGCCACCGCGGGGGAGAACACAGATACGCAGTATTTT

clone_size: few
j_call: TRBJ2-7
d_call: -
v_call: TRBV6-2/TRBV6-3
cdr3_aa: CASSYSWEQYF
cdr3_nt: TGTGCCAGCAGTTACTCGTGGGAGCAGTACTTC

clone_size: -
j_call: TRBJ1-6
d_call: TRBD1
v_call: TRBV12-3/TRBV12-4
cdr3_aa: CASSPVGTGHSPLHF
cdr3_nt: TGTGCCAGCAGCCCGGTCGGGACAGGGCACTCACCCCTCCACTTT

clone_size: -
j_call: TRBJ2-1
d_call: -
v_call: TRBV11-2
cdr3_aa: CASSSGLLTYNEQFF
cdr3_nt: TGTGCCAGCAGCTCCGGACTGTTAACCTACAATGAGCAGTTCTTC

clone_size: -
j_call: TRBJ2-4
d_call: -
v_call: TRBV6-5
cdr3_aa: CASIEPGLGYRQYF
cdr3_nt: TGTGCCAGCATTGAACCGGGACTGGGCTATAGGCAGTACTTC

clone_size: many
j_call: TRBJ2-6
d_call: TRBD2
v_call: TRBV7-9
cdr3_aa: CASSRGGSGANVLTF
cdr3_nt: TGTGCCAGCAGCCGGGGGGGAAGTGGGGCCAACGTCCTGACTTTC

clone_size: -
j_call: TRBJ2-5
d_call: -
v_call: TRBV4-2
cdr3_aa: CASSSSSETQYF
cdr3_nt: TGTGCCAGCAGCTCTAGCTCTGAGACCCAGTACTTC

clone_size: -
j_call: TRBJ1-2
d_call: TRBD1
v_call: TRBV25-1
cdr3_aa: CASRVTGSGYTF
cdr3_nt: TGTGCCAGCAGGGTGACAGGGAGTGGCTACACCTTC

clone_size: -
j_call: TRBJ2-1
d_call: -
v_call: TRBV20-1
cdr3_aa: CSASRMSTPGYNEQFF
cdr3_nt: TGCAGTGCTAGCCGTATGTCGACCCCGGGGTACAATGAGCAGTTCTTC

clone_size: few
j_call: TRBJ2-5
d_call: -
v_call: TRBV3-1
cdr3_aa: CASSTRTLQETQYF
cdr3_nt: TGTGCCAGCAGCACCCGGACTTTGCAAGAGACCCAGTACTTC